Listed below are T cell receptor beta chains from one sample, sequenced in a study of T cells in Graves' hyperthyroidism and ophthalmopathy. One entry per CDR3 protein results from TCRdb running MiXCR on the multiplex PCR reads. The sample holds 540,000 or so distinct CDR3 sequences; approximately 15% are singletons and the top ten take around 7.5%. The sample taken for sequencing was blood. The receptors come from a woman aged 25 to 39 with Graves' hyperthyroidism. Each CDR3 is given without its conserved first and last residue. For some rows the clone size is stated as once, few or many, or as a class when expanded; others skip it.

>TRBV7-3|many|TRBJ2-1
ASSSGTSDEQF
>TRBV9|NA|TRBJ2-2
ASSRDNGATGELF
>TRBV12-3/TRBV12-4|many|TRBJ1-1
ATMYRGRVYEAF
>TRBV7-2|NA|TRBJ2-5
ASSPFQETQY
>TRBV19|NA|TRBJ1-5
ASSIGGPGGQPQH
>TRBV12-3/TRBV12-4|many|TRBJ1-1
ASSQRTGDLVTEAF
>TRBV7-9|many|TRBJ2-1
ASSSEGGAVSYNEQF
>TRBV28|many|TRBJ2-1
ASTLGGAGGDEQF
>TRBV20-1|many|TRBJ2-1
SVLLTRGYNEQF
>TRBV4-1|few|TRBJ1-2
ASSPNRAANYGYT
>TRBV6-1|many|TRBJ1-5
ASRQDSGSNQPQH
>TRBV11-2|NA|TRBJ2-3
ASSSGPRDTQY
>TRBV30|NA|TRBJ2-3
AWSVDSGRGLDTQY
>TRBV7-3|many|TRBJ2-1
ASSLRASGAYNEQF
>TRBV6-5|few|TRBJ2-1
ASSYQGGAFEQF
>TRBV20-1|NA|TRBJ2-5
SADWEEETQY
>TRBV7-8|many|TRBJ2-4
ASSLTGGSKNIQY
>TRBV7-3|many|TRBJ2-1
ASSFAGASNEQF
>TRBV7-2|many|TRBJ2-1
ASSFKGSSYNEQF
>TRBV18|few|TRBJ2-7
ASSPGPGDREQY
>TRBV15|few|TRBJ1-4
ATSRERRGYNEKLF
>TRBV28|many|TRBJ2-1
ASSFSAGASYNEQF
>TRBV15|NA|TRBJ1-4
ATSRDLRDGEWYWVDEKLF
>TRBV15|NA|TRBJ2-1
ATSSKMNEQF
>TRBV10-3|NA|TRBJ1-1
AISVDREATEAF
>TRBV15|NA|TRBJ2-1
ATSRVNLEGGINEQF
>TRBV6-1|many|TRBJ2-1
ASSYFYNNEQF
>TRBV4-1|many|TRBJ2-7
ASSQGTSGTYEQY
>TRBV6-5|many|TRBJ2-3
ASSYKGRPSTDTQY
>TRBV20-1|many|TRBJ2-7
SATGTNSYEQY
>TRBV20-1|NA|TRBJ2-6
SARPKGQGAPHGANVLT
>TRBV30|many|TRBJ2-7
AWNNLGLNYEQY
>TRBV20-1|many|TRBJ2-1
STGRPQGIFSYNEQF
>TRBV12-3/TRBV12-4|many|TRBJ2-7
ASRPRQGRHEQY
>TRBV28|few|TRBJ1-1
ASSRGGWGAF
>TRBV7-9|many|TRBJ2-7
ASSGLAGGSYEQY
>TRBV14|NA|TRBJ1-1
ASSHLWGRGVNGNTEAF
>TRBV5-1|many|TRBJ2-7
ASSLSGGHYEQY